This T cell receptor (beta chain) derives from a study of cytomegalovirus exposure and HLA in healthy donors (dated by TCRdb to 2016 to 2017). At the level of the whole study: In an earlier analysis of 550 to 750 of the donors, 276 Gb of sequence data and 90 million to 120 million unique TCR beta sequences from about 179 million T cells were reported. Genome-wide SNP genotypes for about three fifths of the roughly 670 donors were used in a later genetic analysis, which treated that subset as a discovery cohort. An early release that covered some 630 HLA-typed donors contained approximately 300 gigabases of sequencing data and tens of millions of unique TCR sequences. Every repertoire in the discovery cohort had been generated on one and the same sequencing platform. The study used immunosequencing to profile the T cell repertoires of under 700 subjects and linked those repertoires to cytomegalovirus serostatus. In addition to the first cohort of 666 subjects, a separate validation cohort of over 90 different subjects was used. In an earlier analysis of roughly 580 of the donors, high-throughput TCR beta sequencing was used to judge whether each TCR beta V gene segment behaved as functional or pseudogenic. Roughly five DR-DQ haplotypes were handled as single units for association and clustering, since linkage in the cohort was strong. Across roughly 420 genotyped donors of the cohort, an average of about 220,000 unique TCR beta nucleotide sequences per donor were sequenced, and approximately 19% of those sequences were non-productive. To predict cytomegalovirus infection status, the study brought together high-throughput TCR immunosequencing, statistical association of individual TCRs with disease status, and machine learning. The study was designed to test whether signatures of past pathogen exposure could be identified by cataloging public T cell receptors. Typing coverage varied by locus: about 620-630 donors for A, B, C, DRB1 and DQB1; approximately 500 for DQA1; around 570 for DPA1; roughly 450 for DPB1. HLA typing included class I and class II loci at four-digit resolution. Of the roughly 400 genotyped donors, about 80% fell in the genetic ancestry cluster associated with self-reported Caucasian donors. Donor age, sex, ethnicity and CMV serostatus were collected together with the repertoire data. Rather than using new phenotypic data, the later analysis identified candidate immune exposures from TCR beta sequences and from how often those sequences occurred across donors. In a later analysis, previously published TCR beta repertoires from 550 to 700 donors were re-analyzed and high-resolution HLA genotyping was added so that TCR occurrence patterns could be studied.

The library relied on the immunoSEQ multiplex PCR assay. For the multiplex PCR, a mixture combining 60 forward primers for TCR Vbeta segments and 13 reverse primers for TCR Jbeta segments was used. The CDR3 region of rearranged TCR beta genes was amplified from genomic DNA with a multiplex PCR assay. The amplified TCR beta libraries were sequenced on the Illumina HiSeq System as 87-base-pair reads. Regarding the original processing steps: In a later analysis, 80 million or so unique TCR beta chains were counted across the 500 to 850 repertoires, and roughly 10 million of these chains were shared by at least two donors. To remove PCR and sequencing errors, raw reads were error-corrected and collapsed into unique sequences using a nearest-neighbor algorithm that merged closely related sequences. V, D and J gene segments were assigned by aligning CDR3 sequences to IMGT reference sequences. For a sequence to be retained, a match of at least six nucleotides to both a V gene segment and a J gene segment was required. Rearrangements were classified as productive when the CDR3 lacked stop codons and remained in frame with V and J, and all other rearrangements were classified as non-productive. CDR3 was defined according to IMGT convention as the region running from the second conserved V-encoded cysteine to the conserved J-encoded phenylalanine. Sequences without an unambiguous match to a single V gene segment were excluded from the earlier analysis of 500 to 700 of the donors. An earlier analysis of around 600 of the donors classified V segments as functional when productive rearrangements were above 56.7% and as segregating when the standard deviation between donors was above 5%. A statistical classification framework was built for diagnosing cytomegalovirus status from the catalog of TCR beta chain sequences. V and J gene assignment, in a later analysis, came from comparing TCR nucleotide sequences with IMGT/GENE-DB human TR gene sequences. Using the TCRdist pipeline, a later analysis assigned CDR3 sequences along with most-parsimonious VDJ recombination scenarios. A later analysis defined each TCR beta chain by its CDR3 amino acid sequence plus V-gene family, and excluded reads lacking a unique V-gene family. To address suspected cross-contamination and a sequencing artifact, a later analysis removed 450 to 700 highly shared, low-generation-probability nucleotide sequences. In a later analysis, a clonal expansion index for each public chain was calculated from normalized within-repertoire ranks of inferred template counts. In a later analysis, generation probabilities were computed with a VDJ recombination model fitted to out-of-frame rearrangements, and the resulting probabilities were checked against IGoR. A later analysis scored TCR-TCR, TCR-HLA and TCR-CMV co-occurrence with hypergeometric tests, applying a repertoire-size bias correction to TCR pairs. In a later analysis, false discovery rates were estimated by permuting HLA or CMV assignments 20 times. In a later analysis, co-occurring TCRs were grouped using DBSCAN, and TCRdist sequence similarity was added for clustering within HLA-allele-positive subsets. Repertoires with fewer than 30,000 or more than 120,000 public chains, plus five repertoires with anomalous nucleotide sharing, were excluded from co-occurrence clustering. Not all clones reach the TCRdb copy of this immuneACCESS table, which keeps in-frame sequences only. Checked studies attribute under half of the gap to unresolved V genes and leave the rest unexplained. V, J and clone size are those of that table, while D and trimming were read from the DNA. In all, the sample holds roughly 180,000 clones, and around 82% of those were seen once. In total, the top ten clones hold more than 0.85% of the sample.

What the work shows at the level of the full study, not this receptor alone: It was suggested by the authors that the approach could potentially be generalized to other disease states and immunological phenotypes. The 87-base-pair reads could not distinguish some IMGT-functional V segments, including TRBV6-2 and TRBV6-3, so those segments were excluded. A later genetic analysis associated a missense DCLRE1C variant with V-gene and J-gene trimming of TCR beta chains, and an independent cohort replicated the association. Roughly 17 rarely observed V segments, including chromosome 9 orphons, were excluded from the earlier analysis of about 610 of the donors because counts were too low. A cluster of highly shared sequence variants was judged likely to be a technical artifact of the sequencing pipeline. Strong co-occurrence of HLA alleles, especially DR and DQ, made assigning TCR associations to individual alleles difficult. Several of the top co-occurrence clusters appeared to be linked to parvovirus B19, influenza, CMV and Epstein-Barr virus, according to a later analysis. Compared with the approximately 710-donor mean, donors in an Asian-associated ancestry cluster had fewer N-insertions in productive TCRs, according to a later genetic analysis. Because HLA typing was missing for some donors at each locus, association tests included only the typed subset. Most CMV-associated TCR beta chains appeared to be HLA-restricted in a later analysis, and the HLA associations seemed to be driven largely by CMV exposure. Cytomegalovirus status was reported to be diagnosed by the classifier with high specificity and sensitivity in both the original and validation cohorts. In vitro tests confirmed that a few of the cytomegalovirus-associated TCR beta chains recognize cytomegalovirus antigens. Correlated functional status among segregating V segments might reflect linkage disequilibrium, but an unknown experimental factor could not be ruled out. In a later analysis, around 17,000 TCR beta sequences were associated with specific HLA alleles at a false discovery rate of 0.05. A later analysis found that TCR association rates varied across HLA loci, with DRB1 alleles showing the most associated TCRs and HLA-C alleles the fewest. A further reported finding was that TCR beta sequences accurately predicted the HLA-A and HLA-B alleles for most subjects in the first cohort. The presence/absence analyses assumed that sequencing depth was roughly uniform across donors, and that assumption may not be true. In an earlier analysis of some 500 of the donors, most TCR beta V segments were observed in productive rearrangements about 90% or about 30% of the time, broadly matching IMGT annotations. Only TCR beta chains were sequenced in this cohort, and the absence of alpha or paired-chain data limited detectable features. In a later analysis, HLA-associated TCR beta chains showed more clonal expansion and lower generation probabilities than non-associated chains that were equally common. The study gave a list of about 150 TCR beta chains associated with cytomegalovirus. The only immune exposure information available for the cohort was CMV serostatus. While some public TCRs were present in many individuals, most TCR sequences turned up only very rarely across donors.

The cohort comprised around 690 healthy bone marrow donors. At the time of sampling, all cohort members were nominally healthy, though unrecorded immune exposures were likely present. The donor tested CMV seronegative, placing the donor among the 300 to 450 seronegative members of the cohort. A peripheral blood sample was collected from each donor, and TCR beta sequencing was performed on peripheral blood mononuclear cells. Genomic DNA extraction from the blood cell samples was performed with the Qiagen DNeasy Blood Extraction Kit. Note on this clone: The clone's antigen remains unknown. Per-base qualities were not stored, and no clone one base away is much larger.

Including the terminal cysteine and phenylalanine, the CDR3 comprises 13 residues. The kept DNA is CDR3 alone, 39 bases in frame from the first base. V and J lose 2 bases and 7 bases, and a span of 12 bases separates them. CDR1 is given as MNHEY and CDR2 as SVGAGI, both from the germline V gene. Sequencing was performed on PBMCs. The clonotype originates from a man in his thirties or forties in good health and CMV-seronegative. Recombination linked TRBV6-5 to TRBJ2-7; TRBD2 is a possible D gene, resting on 5 matching bases. The DNA is as follows: TGTGCCAGCAGTTACGGCGAGGGTTTGGAGCAGTACTTC. It is translated as CASSYGEGLEQYF.